These 9 T cell receptor beta chains originate from one sample sequenced in a study of OX40 agonist ivuxolimab in advanced cancers. Receptor amplification or capture employed the immunoSEQ multiplex PCR assay. The immuneACCESS repertoire file appears here via TCRdb, limited to in-frame rearrangements. These files lack a portion of the clones; in checked studies, under half of the deficit traces to unresolved V genes, and the cause of the others is not known. This sample lists some 77,000 clones; just over 90% were detected once. The top ten hold 4% to 5% of the sample. The sample in question was CD4+ or CD8+ T cells sorted from blood, obtained in a trial of the OX40 agonist ivuxolimab. These receptor sequences come from an adult with an advanced solid tumor such as melanoma, head and neck, liver or kidney cancer.

This chain connects TRBV7-2 to TRBJ2-3; TRBD2 matches 7 bases. Germline-derived CDR1 and CDR2 are SGHTA and FQGNSA. CDR3 size: 15 residues. Losses at the gene ends were 4 bases for V and 6 bases for J; bases not matched to a gene: 10. The CDR3 coding sequence is TGTGCCAGCAGCTCGGTGGCTAGCGGAAGCGATACGCAGTATTTT. Translation gives CASSSVASGSDTQYF.

The genes are TRBV7-2 and TRBJ2-5, with D perhaps matching TRBD2 (6 bases). Per germline, CDR1 SGHTA and CDR2 FQGNSA. The CDR3 length is 15 residues. V lost 1 base to trimming and J lost 0 bases, with 9 bases between them. As DNA, the CDR3 is TGTGCCAGCAGCTTAGTGGGGAGGTACCAAGAGACCCAGTACTTC. It is translated as CASSLVGRYQETQYF.

The rearrangement joins TRBV27 to TRBJ1-5; a weak D match, TRBD1 (5 bases). V gave up 3 bases and J gave up 6 bases, with 15 bases separating them. CDR1 is MNHEY and CDR2 is SMNVEV in the germline V gene (reference sequence). The CDR3 is made up of 15 amino acids. CDR3 nucleotide sequence: TGTGCCAGCAGTTTTTCTGGACAAACCCCTCAGCCCCAGCATTTT. This translates into CASSFSGQTPQPQHF.

V is TRBV6-5 and J is TRBJ1-4; D perhaps matches TRBD1 (5 bases). This CDR3 has 12 residues. V was clipped by 5 bases and J by 8 bases, with 9 bases between them. From germline, CDR1 is MNHEY and CDR2 SVGAGI. CDR3 region: CASSPGPEKLFF. The CDR3, as DNA: TGTGCCAGCAGTCCGGGGCCGGAAAAACTGTTTTTT.

The rearrangement joins TRBV5-8 to TRBJ1-2; D gene unclear. Germline V lookup: CDR1 SGHTS, CDR2 YDEGEE. Trimming left V 5 bases short and J 7 bases short, with 24 bases between. The CDR3 spans 16 residues. CDR3 DNA: TGTGCCAGCAGAAGAGACATCACTTCCCCTATTCGTGGCTACACCTTC. This sequence encodes CASRRDITSPIRGYTF.

The CDR3 DNA is TGTGCCAGCACTACCGGGACTAGCGGCGACTACGAGCAGTACTTC. Its protein product is CASTTGTSGDYEQYF. This rearrangement joins TRBV6-1 to TRBJ2-7; 11 bases are a match to TRBD2. The CDR3 runs 15 residues. V lost 7 bases, J lost 3 bases, and 8 bases stayed unmatched. From germline, CDR1 is MNHNS and CDR2 SASEGT.

The chain couples TRBV7-2 to TRBJ1-3, with 8 bases fitting TRBD1. This CDR3 has 15 amino acids. J was trimmed by 4 bases and V by 5 bases; bases with no gene match: 7. Germline V gene sequence: CDR1 SGHTA, CDR2 FQGNSA. Written as DNA, the CDR3 is TGTGCCAGCAGCCCGGGACAGGCGGAAGGAAACACCATATATTTT. It encodes CASSPGQAEGNTIYF. The full variable domain, with the rest looked up from reference TRBV7-2 and TRBJ1-3, is GAGVSQSPSNKVTEKGKDVELRCDPISGHTALYWYRQSLGQGLEFLIYFQGNSAPDKSGLPSDRFSAERTGGSVSTLTIQRTQQEDSAVYLCASSPGQAEGNTIYFGEGSWLTVV.

The table lists this clone with a count of one. The J gene is TRBJ2-3, the V gene TRBV7-2, with 7 bases that match TRBD1. CDR1 and CDR2 (germline): SGHTA, FQGNSA. CDR3 length equals 15 residues. Germline trimming cut 6 bases from V and 3 bases from J; bases unmatched to any gene: 9. The CDR3 region has the DNA TGTGCCAGCAGGTACGGACAGGCTGGAACAGATACGCAGTATTTT. Protein: CASRYGQAGTDTQYF.

V and J are TRBV7-3 and TRBJ2-2; no definite D call. The CDR3 consists of 15 residues. Germline loops: CDR1 SGHTA, CDR2 FQGTGA. Deletions cut 5 bases from V and 0 bases from J, with 10 bases between. CDR3 protein: CASSPYGSNTGELFF. The CDR3 nucleotides read TGTGCCAGCAGCCCGTACGGGTCGAACACCGGGGAGCTGTTTTTT.